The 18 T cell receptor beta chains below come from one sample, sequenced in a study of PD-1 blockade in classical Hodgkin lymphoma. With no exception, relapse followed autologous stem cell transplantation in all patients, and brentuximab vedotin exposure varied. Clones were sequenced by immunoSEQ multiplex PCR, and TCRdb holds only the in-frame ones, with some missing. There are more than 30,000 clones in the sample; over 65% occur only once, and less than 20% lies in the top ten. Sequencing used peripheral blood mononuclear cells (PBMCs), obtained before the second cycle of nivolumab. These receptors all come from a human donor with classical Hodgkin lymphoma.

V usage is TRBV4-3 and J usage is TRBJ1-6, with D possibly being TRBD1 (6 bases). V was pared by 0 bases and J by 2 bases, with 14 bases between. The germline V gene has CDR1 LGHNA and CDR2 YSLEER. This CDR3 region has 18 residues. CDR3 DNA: TGCGCCAGCAGCCAAGATGGGGGCGGACCCCCCTATAATTCACCCCTCCACTTT. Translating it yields CASSQDGGGPPYNSPLHF.

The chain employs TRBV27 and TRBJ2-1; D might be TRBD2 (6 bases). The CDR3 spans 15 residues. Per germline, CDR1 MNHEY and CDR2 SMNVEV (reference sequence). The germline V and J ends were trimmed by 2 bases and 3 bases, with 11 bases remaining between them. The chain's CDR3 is CASSLRLASYNEQFF. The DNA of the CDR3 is TGTGCCAGCAGTTTAAGGCTAGCGAGCTACAATGAGCAGTTCTTC.

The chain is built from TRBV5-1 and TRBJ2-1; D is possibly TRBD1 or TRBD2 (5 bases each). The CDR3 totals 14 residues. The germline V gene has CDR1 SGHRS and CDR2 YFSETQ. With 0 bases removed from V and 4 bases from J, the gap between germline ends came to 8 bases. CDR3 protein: CASSLGDRYNEQFF. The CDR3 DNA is TGCGCCAGCAGCTTGGGGGACCGTTACAATGAGCAGTTCTTC.

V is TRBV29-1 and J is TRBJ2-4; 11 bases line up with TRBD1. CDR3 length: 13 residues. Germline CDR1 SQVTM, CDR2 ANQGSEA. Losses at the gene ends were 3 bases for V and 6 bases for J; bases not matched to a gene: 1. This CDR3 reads CSVEGQGGNIQYF. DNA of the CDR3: TGCAGCGTTGAGGGACAGGGGGGAAACATTCAGTACTTC.

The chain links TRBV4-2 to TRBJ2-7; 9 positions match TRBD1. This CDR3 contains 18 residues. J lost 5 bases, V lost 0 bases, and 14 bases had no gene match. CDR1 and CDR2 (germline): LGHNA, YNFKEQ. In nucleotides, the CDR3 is TGTGCCAGCAGCCAAGACCCCACTCTCAGGGACAGGGCCGACGAGCAGTACTTC. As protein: CASSQDPTLRDRADEQYF.

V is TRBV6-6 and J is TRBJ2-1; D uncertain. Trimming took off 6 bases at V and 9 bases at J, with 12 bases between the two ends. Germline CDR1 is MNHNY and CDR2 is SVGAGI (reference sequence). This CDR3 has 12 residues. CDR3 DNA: TGTGCCAGCAGCCCACCCTCCGGTGAGCAGTTCTTC. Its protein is CASSPPSGEQFF.

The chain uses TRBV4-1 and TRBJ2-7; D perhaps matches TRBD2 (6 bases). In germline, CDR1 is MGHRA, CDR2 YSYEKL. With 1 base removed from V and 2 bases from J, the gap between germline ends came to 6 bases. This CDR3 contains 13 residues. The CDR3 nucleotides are TGCGCCAGCAGCCAAGGGGGGGCCTACGAGCAGTACTTC. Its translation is CASSQGGAYEQYF.

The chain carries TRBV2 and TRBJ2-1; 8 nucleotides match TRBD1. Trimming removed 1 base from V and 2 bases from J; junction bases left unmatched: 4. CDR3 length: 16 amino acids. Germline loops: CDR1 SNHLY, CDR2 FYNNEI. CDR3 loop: CASSEGTGTPYNEQFF. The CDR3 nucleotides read TGTGCCAGCAGTGAAGGGACAGGGACCCCCTACAATGAGCAGTTCTTC.

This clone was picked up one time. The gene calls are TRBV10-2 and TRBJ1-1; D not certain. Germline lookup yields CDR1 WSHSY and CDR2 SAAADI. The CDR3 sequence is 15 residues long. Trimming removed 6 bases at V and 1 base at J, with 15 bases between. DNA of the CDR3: TGCGCCAGCAGAGACCCCTGGACGGCGAACACTGAAGCTTTCTTT. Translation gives CASRDPWTANTEAFF.

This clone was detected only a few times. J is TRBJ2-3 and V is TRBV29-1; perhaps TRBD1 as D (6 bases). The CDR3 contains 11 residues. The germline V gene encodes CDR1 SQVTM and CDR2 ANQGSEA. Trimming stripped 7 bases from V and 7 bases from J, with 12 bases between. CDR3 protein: CSGGQLYTQYF. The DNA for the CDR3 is TGCAGCGGAGGACAGTTGTATACGCAGTATTTT.

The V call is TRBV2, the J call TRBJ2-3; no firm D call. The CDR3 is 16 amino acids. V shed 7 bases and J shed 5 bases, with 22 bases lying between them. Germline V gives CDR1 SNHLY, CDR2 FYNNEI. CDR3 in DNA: TGTGCCAGCACCCCCCTGGGCCGTAGGACGGGAGATACGCAGTATTTT. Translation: CASTPLGRRTGDTQYF.

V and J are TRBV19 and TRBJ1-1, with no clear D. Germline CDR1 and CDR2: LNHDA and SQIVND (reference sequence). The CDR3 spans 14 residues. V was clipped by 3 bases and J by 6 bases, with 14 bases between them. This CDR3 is CASSIPMEASEAFF. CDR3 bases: TGTGCCAGTAGTATCCCCATGGAAGCGTCTGAAGCTTTCTTT. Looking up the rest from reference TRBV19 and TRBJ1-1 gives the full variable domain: DGGITQSPKYLFRKEGQNVTLSCEQNLNHDAMYWYRQDPGQGLRLIYYSQIVNDFQKGDIAEGYSVSREKKESFPLTVTSAQKNPTAFYLCASSIPMEASEAFFGQGTRLTVV.

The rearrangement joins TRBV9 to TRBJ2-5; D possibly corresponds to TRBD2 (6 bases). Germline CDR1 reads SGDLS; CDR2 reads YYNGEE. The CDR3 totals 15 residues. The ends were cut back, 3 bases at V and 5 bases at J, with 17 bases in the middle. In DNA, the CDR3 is TGTGCCAGCAGCGCAGACTCAGGGAGGTGGGAGACCCAGTACTTC. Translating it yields CASSADSGRWETQYF.

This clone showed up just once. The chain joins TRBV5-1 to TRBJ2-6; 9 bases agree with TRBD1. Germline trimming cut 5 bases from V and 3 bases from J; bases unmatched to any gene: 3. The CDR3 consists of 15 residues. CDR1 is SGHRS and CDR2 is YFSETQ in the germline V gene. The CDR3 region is CASRTGGSGANVLTF. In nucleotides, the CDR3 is TGCGCCAGCAGGACAGGGGGAAGTGGGGCCAACGTCCTGACTTTC.

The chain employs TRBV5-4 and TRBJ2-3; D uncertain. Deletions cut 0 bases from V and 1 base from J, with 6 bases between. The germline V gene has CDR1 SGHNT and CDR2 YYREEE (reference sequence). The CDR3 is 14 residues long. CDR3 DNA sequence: TGTGCCAGCAGCTTGGATTCGGGCACAGATACGCAGTATTTT. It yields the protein CASSLDSGTDTQYF.

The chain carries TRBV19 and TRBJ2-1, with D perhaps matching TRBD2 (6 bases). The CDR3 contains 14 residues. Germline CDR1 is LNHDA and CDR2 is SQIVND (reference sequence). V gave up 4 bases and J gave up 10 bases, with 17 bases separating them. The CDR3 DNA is TGTGCCAGTAGTACGCCGGGACCCCGGGAGGAGCAGTTCTTC. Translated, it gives CASSTPGPREEQFF.

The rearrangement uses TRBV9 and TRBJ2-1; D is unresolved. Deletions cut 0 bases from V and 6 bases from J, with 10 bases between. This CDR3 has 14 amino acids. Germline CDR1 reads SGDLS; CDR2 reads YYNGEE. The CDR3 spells CASSVDPLLNEQFF. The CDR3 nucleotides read TGTGCCAGCAGCGTAGACCCCCTACTCAATGAGCAGTTCTTC.

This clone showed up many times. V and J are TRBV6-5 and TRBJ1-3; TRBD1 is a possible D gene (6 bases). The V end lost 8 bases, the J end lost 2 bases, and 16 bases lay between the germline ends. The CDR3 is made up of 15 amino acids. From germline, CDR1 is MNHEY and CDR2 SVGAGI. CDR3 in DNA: TGTGCCAGCGCGGCACAGGGAGGCGCTGGAAACACCATATATTTT. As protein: CASAAQGGAGNTIYF.